A selection of T cell receptor beta chains follows, all from one sample in a study of T cell responses to AZD1222 COVID-19 vaccine. TCRdb's copy holds only in-frame clones and misses some; the assay was immunoSEQ multiplex PCR. The sample contains nearly 100,000 clones, 70% to 90% of which appear only once. This specimen was peripheral blood, taken on day 0 of AZD1222 vaccination. These receptors were obtained from an adult in good health. Each CDR3 is given with its conserved first and last residue. A D gene is named only where the DNA matches it firmly. Clone size, where shown, is once, few, many, or a class for clones that have expanded.

clone_size	cdr3_length	d_call	v_call	j_call	cdr3_nt	cdr3_aa
.	15	TRBD1	TRBV7-9	TRBJ1-2	TGTGCCAGCAGCTGGGCCGGGACAGGAAACTATGGCTACACCTTC	CASSWAGTGNYGYTF
.	14	TRBD1	TRBV30	TRBJ2-7	TGTGCCTGGACTGGGGACAGGGGATTCTACGAGCAGTACTTC	CAWTGDRGFYEQYF
.	15	TRBD2	TRBV7-6	TRBJ2-1	TGTGCCAGCAGCCTCCTAGCGGGGGGGTACAATGAGCAGTTCTTC	CASSLLAGGYNEQFF
.	13	.	TRBV6-2/TRBV6-3	TRBJ1-4	TGTGCCAGCAGTCCCACGGAGAATGAAAAACTGTTTTTT	CASSPTENEKLFF
once	12	TRBD1	TRBV29-1	TRBJ1-1	TGCAGCGTTGAGACAGGGTCAGGAAGAGCTTTCTTT	CSVETGSGRAFF
.	13	.	TRBV27	TRBJ1-1	TGTGCCAGCAGTTTATCGGGGCGAGCCGAAGCTTTCTTT	CASSLSGRAEAFF
.	15	TRBD1	TRBV6-5	TRBJ1-1	TGTGCCAGCAGTTGGGACAGGGGGCATAAAGGTGAAGCTTTCTTT	CASSWDRGHKGEAFF
.	13	TRBD1	TRBV11-3	TRBJ1-6	TGTGCCAGCAGCCGGACAGGGATTTCACCCCTCCACTTT	CASSRTGISPLHF
few	13	.	TRBV6-6	TRBJ1-3	TGTGCCAGCCTGGGATTCTCTGGAAACACCATATATTTT	CASLGFSGNTIYF
few	12	.	TRBV11-3	TRBJ2-7	TGTGCCAGCAGCCAAACCTCCTACGAGCAGTACTTC	CASSQTSYEQYF
.	15	TRBD1	TRBV6-5	TRBJ2-6	TGTGCCAGCAGGCCTCAGGGGGCTGGGGCCAACGTCCTGACTTTC	CASRPQGAGANVLTF
.	18	TRBD2	TRBV24-1	TRBJ2-3	TGTGCCACCAGTGATTTGCGTCTGTCAGGCGGGGGGGGAGATACGCAGTATTTT	CATSDLRLSGGGGDTQYF
.	16	.	TRBV7-7	TRBJ2-5	TGTGCTAGCAGCTTAGAGGTCAGAGACGCTGGGGAGACCCAGTACTTC	CASSLEVRDAGETQYF
.	14	.	TRBV11-2	TRBJ2-4	TGTGCCAGCAGCTTAGCCTCGGCCAAAAACATTCAGTACTTC	CASSLASAKNIQYF
.	15	.	TRBV4-2	TRBJ1-4	TGTGCCAGCAGCCAGGCATCGAGGGAGGATGAAAAACTGTTTTTT	CASSQASREDEKLFF
.	14	TRBD1	TRBV19	TRBJ2-7	TGTGCCAGTAGTTCCCGGGACAGAGCCTACGAGCAGTACTTC	CASSSRDRAYEQYF
.	18	TRBD1	TRBV7-2	TRBJ1-6	TGTGCCAGCAGCTTAGTAGGGACAGGGGGCTCCTATAATTCACCCCTCCACTTT	CASSLVGTGGSYNSPLHF
.	16	.	TRBV5-6	TRBJ1-2	TGTGCCAGCAGCTTGGTTGTCGGCAGGGAGAAAGGTGGCTACACCTTC	CASSLVVGREKGGYTF
once	18	TRBD1	TRBV5-5	TRBJ2-2	TGTGCCAGCAGCCCATATCCCGGGACAGGGGGCAGGACCGGGGAGCTGTTTTTT	CASSPYPGTGGRTGELFF
.	13	TRBD1	TRBV9	TRBJ2-1	TGTGCCAGCAGCCCTCAGACAGGGGACGAGCAGTTCTTC	CASSPQTGDEQFF
.	15	.	TRBV9	TRBJ1-5	TGTGCCAGCAGCGTTCATAGCGACAGGAATCAGCCCCAGCATTTT	CASSVHSDRNQPQHF
once	16	.	TRBV6-5	TRBJ1-3	TGTGCCAGCAGTTTCCTACGGGGAACCCCTGGAAACACCATATATTTT	CASSFLRGTPGNTIYF
.	16	.	TRBV4-3	TRBJ2-7	TGCGCCAGCAGCCAAGAATCCAGGGGCGCGGGCTACGAGCAGTACTTC	CASSQESRGAGYEQYF
.	16	TRBD1	TRBV3-1/TRBV3-2	TRBJ2-5	TGTGCCAGCAGCCATGCTCTCAGGACAGGGGACCTGTCCCAGTACTTC	CASSHALRTGDLSQYF
.	16	TRBD2	TRBV19	TRBJ2-5	TGTGCCAGTAGTATCTGGCTAGCGGGGAGCCAAGAGACCCAGTACTTC	CASSIWLAGSQETQYF
.	11	.	TRBV20-1	TRBJ1-6	TGCAGTGGTACGATATGTTCACCCCTCCACTTT	CSGTICSPLHF
.	17	TRBD2	TRBV7-8	TRBJ2-3	TGTGCCAGCAGCTTATCCCCGCTAGCGGGGGGGTTGGATACGCAGTATTTT	CASSLSPLAGGLDTQYF
.	14	.	TRBV14	TRBJ1-2	TGTGCCAGCAGCCAAGTCTCACAGAACTATGGCTACACCTTC	CASSQVSQNYGYTF
.	16	TRBD1	TRBV18	TRBJ1-4	TGTGCCAGCTCACCAGGACAGGTGGAGACTAATGAAAAACTGTTTTTT	CASSPGQVETNEKLFF